These 10 T cell receptor beta chains originate from one sample sequenced in a study of somatic mutations in cytotoxic T cells in rheumatoid arthritis. Clones were sequenced by immunoSEQ multiplex PCR, and TCRdb holds only the in-frame ones, with some missing. This table has 23,000 or so clones, 70% to 90% appearing once. Sequencing was carried out using CD8+ T cells sorted from blood. The receptors stem from an adult with rheumatoid arthritis.

The chain carries TRBV4-1 and TRBJ2-2; D unclear. Looked up from germline, CDR1 is MGHRA and CDR2 is YSYEKL. The CDR3 length is 12 residues. The V end lost 0 bases, the J end lost 4 bases, and 0 bases lay between the germline ends. The CDR3 nucleotides are TGCGCCAGCAGCCAAGACACCGGGGAGCTGTTTTTT. Protein: CASSQDTGELFF.

The rearrangement links TRBV11-2 to TRBJ2-2; unclear D gene. This CDR3 region has 15 residues. The V end was cut by 1 base, the J end by 4 bases, with 10 bases between. Germline-derived CDR1 and CDR2 are SGHAT and FQNNGV. CDR3 bases: TGTGCCAGCAGCTTAGTAGGGAAAATCACCGGGGAGCTGTTTTTT. Translation gives CASSLVGKITGELFF.

The chain uses TRBV7-9 and TRBJ2-3; D is ambiguous. The CDR3 has 16 residues. V dropped 0 bases and J dropped 0 bases, with 10 bases sitting between them. From germline, CDR1 is SEHNR and CDR2 FQNEAQ (reference sequence). As DNA, the CDR3 is TGTGCCAGCAGCTTAGCTGTCGCGTCTAGCACAGATACGCAGTATTTT. Protein product: CASSLAVASSTDTQYF. Based on the CDR3 plus reference TRBV7-9 and TRBJ2-3, the full variable domain is DTGVSQNPRHKITKRGQNVTFRCDPISEHNRLYWYRQTLGQGPEFLTYFQNEAQLEKSRLLSDRFSAERPKGSFSTLEIQRTEQGDSAMYLCASSLAVASSTDTQYFGPGTRLTVL.

The rearrangement links TRBV7-9 to TRBJ2-3, with D hard to call. Trimming pared 1 base from V and 6 bases from J, leaving 11 bases between. Germline V gene lookup returns CDR1 SEHNR and CDR2 FQNEAQ (reference sequence). This CDR3 comprises 14 residues. CDR3 amino acids: CASSLGPLADTQYF. CDR3 DNA: TGTGCCAGCAGCTTAGGCCCCTTGGCGGATACGCAGTATTTT.

This chain connects TRBV27 to TRBJ2-1, with D perhaps matching TRBD2 (5 bases). Trimming pared 6 bases from V and 1 base from J, leaving 13 bases between. This CDR3 spans 15 amino acids. Germline V gene lookup returns CDR1 MNHEY and CDR2 SMNVEV (reference sequence). The CDR3 nucleotides are TGTGCCAGCAGACTGGGAACGGGGTCCTACAATGAGCAGTTCTTC. Residues: CASRLGTGSYNEQFF.

The table lists this clone with a count of one. CDR3 bases: TGTGCCAGCAGCTGGAGCGGGGGTGATACAGATACGCAGTATTTT. Translating gives CASSWSGGDTDTQYF. The chain recombines TRBV5-4 with TRBJ2-3; 8 bases agree with TRBD2. CDR3 length: 15 residues. V lost 3 bases to trimming and J lost 3 bases; unmatched junction nucleotides: 6. CDR1 SGHNT and CDR2 YYREEE come from the germline V gene (reference sequence).

This chain uses TRBV7-8 with TRBJ2-1; D is unresolved. The V gene lost 3 bases and the J gene lost 0 bases, with 9 bases spanning the gap. CDR1 is SGHVS and CDR2 is FQNEAQ in the germline V gene. This CDR3 contains 15 residues. The DNA of the CDR3 is TGTGCCAGCAGCTTTACCCCTCTCTCCTACAATGAGCAGTTCTTC. Amino acids: CASSFTPLSYNEQFF.

The chain carries TRBV5-1 and TRBJ1-1; possible D gene TRBD1, 6 bases. The ends were cut back, 5 bases at V and 0 bases at J, with 14 bases in the middle. The CDR3 has 15 amino acids. Germline loops: CDR1 SGHRS, CDR2 YFSETQ. The CDR3 nucleotides are TGCGCCAGCAGTCCTGGGGGCATATTGAACACTGAAGCTTTCTTT. Its translation: CASSPGGILNTEAFF.

Here the CDR3 reads CASSQDRLDTGDYGYTF. CDR3 nucleotide sequence: TGCGCCAGCAGCCAAGATCGTTTAGATACGGGCGACTATGGCTACACCTTC. The chain uses TRBV4-3 and TRBJ1-2; the D is unclear. V lost 0 bases and J 3 bases, leaving 17 bases between the germline ends. Germline V lookup: CDR1 LGHNA, CDR2 YSLEER. This CDR3 is 17 amino acids long.

This clone rates as medium-sized. The chain links TRBV7-9 to TRBJ1-4; the D is unclear. The CDR3 has 15 residues. Trimming left V 5 bases short and J 0 bases short, with 10 bases between. CDR1 is SEHNR and CDR2 is FQNEAQ in the germline V gene (reference sequence). The chain's CDR3 is CASSPSPATNEKLFF. CDR3 bases: TGTGCCAGCAGCCCCTCTCCGGCAACTAATGAAAAACTGTTTTTT.